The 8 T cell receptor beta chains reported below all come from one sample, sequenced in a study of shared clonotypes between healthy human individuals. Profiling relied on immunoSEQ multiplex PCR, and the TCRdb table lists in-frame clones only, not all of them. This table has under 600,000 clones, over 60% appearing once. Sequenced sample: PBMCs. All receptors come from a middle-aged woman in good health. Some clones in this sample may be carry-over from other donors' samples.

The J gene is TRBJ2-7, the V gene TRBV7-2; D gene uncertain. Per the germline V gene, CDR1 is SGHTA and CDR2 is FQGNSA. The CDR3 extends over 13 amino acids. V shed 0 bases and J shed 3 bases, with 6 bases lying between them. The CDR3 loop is CASSLAILYEQYF. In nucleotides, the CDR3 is TGTGCCAGCAGCTTAGCCATTCTCTACGAGCAGTACTTC.

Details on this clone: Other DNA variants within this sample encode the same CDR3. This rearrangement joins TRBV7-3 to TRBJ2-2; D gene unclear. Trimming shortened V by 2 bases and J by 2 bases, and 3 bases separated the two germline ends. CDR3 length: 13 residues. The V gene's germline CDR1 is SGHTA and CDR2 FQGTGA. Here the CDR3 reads CASSLGNTGELFF. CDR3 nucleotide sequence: TGTGCCAGCAGCTTAGGCAACACCGGGGAGCTGTTTTTT.

CDR3 loop: CASSQDRFAGELFF. CDR3 bases: TGTGCCAGCAGCCAAGACAGGTTTGCCGGGGAGCTGTTTTTT. The genes are TRBV14 and TRBJ2-2; D gene ambiguous. CDR1 and CDR2 (germline): SGHDN, FVKESK. The germline V and J ends were trimmed by 0 bases and 6 bases, with 8 bases remaining between them. This CDR3 region has 14 residues.

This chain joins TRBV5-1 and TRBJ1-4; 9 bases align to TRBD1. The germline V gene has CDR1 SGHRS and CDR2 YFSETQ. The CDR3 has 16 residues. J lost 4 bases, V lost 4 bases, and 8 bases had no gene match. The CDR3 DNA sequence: TGCGCCAGCAGCGCACGACAGGGGGAAGATAATGAAAAACTGTTTTTT. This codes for CASSARQGEDNEKLFF. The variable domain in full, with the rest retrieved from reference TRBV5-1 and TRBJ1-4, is KAGVTQTPRYLIKTRGQQVTLSCSPISGHRSVSWYQQTPGQGLQFLFEYFSETQRNKGNFPGRFSGRQFSNSRSEMNVSTLELGDSALYLCASSARQGEDNEKLFFGSGTQLSVL.

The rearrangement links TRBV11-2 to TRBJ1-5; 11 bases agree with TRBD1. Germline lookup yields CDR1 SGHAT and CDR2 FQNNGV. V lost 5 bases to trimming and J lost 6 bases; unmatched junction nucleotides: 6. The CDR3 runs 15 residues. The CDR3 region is CASSRGTGGFQPQHF. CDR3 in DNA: TGTGCCAGCAGCCGCGGGACAGGGGGTTTTCAGCCCCAGCATTTT.

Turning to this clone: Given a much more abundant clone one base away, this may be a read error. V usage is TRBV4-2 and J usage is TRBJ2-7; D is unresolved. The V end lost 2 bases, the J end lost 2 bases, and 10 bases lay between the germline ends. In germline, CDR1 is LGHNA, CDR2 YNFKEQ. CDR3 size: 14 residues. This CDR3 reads CASSQQHGTYEQYF. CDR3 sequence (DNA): TGTGCCAGCAGCCAACAACATGGGACCTACGAGCAGTACTTC.

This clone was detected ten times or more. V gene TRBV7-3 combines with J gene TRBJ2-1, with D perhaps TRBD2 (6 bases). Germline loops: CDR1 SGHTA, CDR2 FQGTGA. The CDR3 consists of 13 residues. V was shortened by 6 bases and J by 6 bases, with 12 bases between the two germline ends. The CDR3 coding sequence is TGTGCCAGCAGTGCCACTAGCACCAATGAGCAGTTCTTC. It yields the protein CASSATSTNEQFF.

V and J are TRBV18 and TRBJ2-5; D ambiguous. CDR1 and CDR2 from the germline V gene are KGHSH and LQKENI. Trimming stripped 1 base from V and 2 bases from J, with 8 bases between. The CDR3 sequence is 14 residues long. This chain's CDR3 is CASSPQEVQETQYF. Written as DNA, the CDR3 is TGTGCCAGCTCACCACAGGAAGTTCAAGAGACCCAGTACTTC.